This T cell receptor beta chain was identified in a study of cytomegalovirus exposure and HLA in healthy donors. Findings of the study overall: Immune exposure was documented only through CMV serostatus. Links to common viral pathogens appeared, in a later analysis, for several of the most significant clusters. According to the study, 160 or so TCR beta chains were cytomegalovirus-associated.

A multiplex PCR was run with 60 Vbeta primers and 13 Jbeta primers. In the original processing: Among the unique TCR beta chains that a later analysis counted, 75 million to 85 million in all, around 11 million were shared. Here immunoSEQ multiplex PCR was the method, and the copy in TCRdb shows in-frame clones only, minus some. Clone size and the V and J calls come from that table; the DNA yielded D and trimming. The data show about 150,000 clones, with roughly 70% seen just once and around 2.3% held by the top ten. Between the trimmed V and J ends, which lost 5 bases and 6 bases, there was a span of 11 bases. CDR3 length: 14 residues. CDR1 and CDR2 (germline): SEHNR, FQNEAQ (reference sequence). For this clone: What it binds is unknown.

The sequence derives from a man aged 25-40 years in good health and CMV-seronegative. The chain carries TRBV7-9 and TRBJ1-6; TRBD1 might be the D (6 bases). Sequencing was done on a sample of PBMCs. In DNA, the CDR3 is TGTGCCAGCAGCCACAGGGCCCCTAATTCACCCCTCCACTTT. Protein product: CASSHRAPNSPLHF. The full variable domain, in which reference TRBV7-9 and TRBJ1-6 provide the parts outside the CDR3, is DTGVSQNPRHKITKRGQNVTFRCDPISEHNRLYWYRQTLGQGPEFLTYFQNEAQLEKSRLLSDRFSAERPKGSFSTLEIQRTEQGDSAMYLCASSHRAPNSPLHFGNGTRLTVT.